The 16 T cell receptor beta chains in this list originate from one sample, sequenced in a study of T cells in localized non-small cell lung cancer. Produced via immunoSEQ multiplex PCR; TCRdb's table is partial and in-frame only. Of approximately 41,000 clones in the sample, around 90% were seen once. The sequencing here drew on PBMCs, taken before any cancer treatment. These receptors were obtained from a woman between 35 and 75 years old with stage II lung adenocarcinoma.

The chain couples TRBV7-2 to TRBJ2-5, with D unresolved. Trimming removed 2 bases from V and 5 bases from J, with 9 bases in between. Germline V gene data show CDR1 as SGHTA and CDR2 as FQGNSA. There are 13 residues in the CDR3. CDR3 coding DNA: TGTGCCAGCAGCTTAAGGTTTGGGGAGACCCAGTACTTC. The encoded protein is CASSLRFGETQYF.

J is TRBJ2-3 and V is TRBV27; D unresolved. The CDR3 runs 11 residues. CDR1 MNHEY and CDR2 SMNVEV come from the germline V gene (reference sequence). V was trimmed by 4 bases and J by 5 bases, leaving 4 bases between them. Here the CDR3 reads CASSYEDTQYF. CDR3 nucleotide sequence: TGTGCCAGCAGTTATGAAGATACGCAGTATTTT.

The CDR3 sequence is CASARPGGGDKNIQYF. CDR3 bases: TGCGCCAGCGCCCGCCCCGGGGGAGGTGACAAAAACATTCAGTACTTC. The genes are TRBV23-1 and TRBJ2-4, with D possibly TRBD2 on 6 matching bases. TRBV23-1 is marked as an open reading frame, function uncertain. The germline V and J ends were trimmed by 8 bases and 3 bases, with 20 bases remaining between them. CDR3 size: 16 residues.

V and J are TRBV28 and TRBJ2-7; 11 nucleotides match TRBD2. The germline CDR1 and CDR2 sequences are MDHEN and SYDVKM. The CDR3 is 13 residues long. With 7 bases clipped from V and 2 bases from J, the junction kept 1 base outside the gene matches. Here the CDR3 reads CASKLAGAYEQYF. DNA for the CDR3: TGTGCCAGCAAACTAGCGGGGGCCTACGAGCAGTACTTC.

The chain is built from TRBV6-5 and TRBJ2-7; D is possibly TRBD2 (5 bases). This CDR3 spans 13 amino acids. Deletions cut 5 bases from V and 6 bases from J, with 14 bases between. Germline V gives CDR1 MNHEY, CDR2 SVGAGI. This CDR3 is CASSPHGVSEQYF. DNA of the CDR3: TGTGCCAGCAGTCCCCACGGGGTCAGCGAGCAGTACTTC.

This clone was counted only a few times. The V call is TRBV21-1, the J call TRBJ1-5; the table names TRBD1, a call not compared with the DNA. TRBV21-1 is a known pseudogene. The CDR3 consists of 17 residues. The DNA of the CDR3 is TGTGCCAGCAGCAAACTGACAGGGCAGAATAGCAATCAGCCCCAGCATTTT. Translation: CASSKLTGQNSNQPQHF.

The rearrangement uses TRBV4-1 and TRBJ2-7, with D unclear. Germline CDR1 MGHRA, CDR2 YSYEKL. V was cut by 1 base and J by 3 bases, with 10 bases left in between. This CDR3 is built from 14 residues. DNA of the CDR3: TGCGCCAGCAGCCAAGGTACCCCCTACTACGAGCAGTACTTC. This gives the protein CASSQGTPYYEQYF.

This chain joins TRBV11-2 and TRBJ2-2; 7 bases agree with TRBD2. CDR3 length equals 16 residues. Trimming removed 5 bases from V and 0 bases from J; junction bases left unmatched: 6. Germline V gene lookup returns CDR1 SGHAT and CDR2 FQNNGV. The CDR3 sequence is CASSKGDYSNTGELFF. The CDR3, as DNA: TGTGCCAGCAGCAAAGGGGACTACTCGAACACCGGGGAGCTGTTTTTT.

This chain uses TRBV9 with TRBJ2-7, with D perhaps given as TRBD1 or TRBD2 (6 bases each). Looked up from germline, CDR1 is SGDLS and CDR2 is YYNGEE. V was clipped by 3 bases and J by 2 bases, with 15 bases between them. The CDR3 has 15 amino acids. Written as DNA, the CDR3 is TGTGCCAGCAGCGGGGGGGCTGGTCAAACCTACGAGCAGTACTTC. Translating it yields CASSGGAGQTYEQYF.

The table lists this clone with a count of one. V is TRBV5-6 and J is TRBJ1-4; the D is unclear. The germline V gene encodes CDR1 SGHDT and CDR2 YYEEEE. The CDR3 has 14 residues. V lost 3 bases to trimming and J lost 5 bases, with 11 bases between them. CDR3 nucleotide sequence: TGTGCCAGCAGCTCCCTCTCACCGAATGAAAAACTGTTTTTT. As protein: CASSSLSPNEKLFF.

The genes are TRBV5-1 and TRBJ1-1, with D maybe TRBD1 (6 bases). CDR1 SGHRS and CDR2 YFSETQ come from the germline V gene. CDR3 length equals 16 residues. Trimming removed 4 bases from V and 7 bases from J, with 23 bases in between. In DNA, the CDR3 is TGCGCCAGCAGCCCCACCACGGGGGCAGGGAATGGTGAAGCTTTCTTT. As protein: CASSPTTGAGNGEAFF. The entire variable domain, with the rest obtained from reference TRBV5-1 and TRBJ1-1, is as follows: KAGVTQTPRYLIKTRGQQVTLSCSPISGHRSVSWYQQTPGQGLQFLFEYFSETQRNKGNFPGRFSGRQFSNSRSEMNVSTLELGDSALYLCASSPTTGAGNGEAFFGQGTRLTVV.

This chain joins TRBV29-1 and TRBJ2-7; tentatively, D is TRBD1 (5 bases). This CDR3 contains 13 residues. V was shortened by 7 bases and J by 2 bases, with 15 bases between the two germline ends. Germline assignment: CDR1 SQVTM and CDR2 ANQGSEA. This chain's CDR3 is CSALDTEPYEQYF. Here the CDR3 DNA reads TGCAGCGCCCTGGACACTGAGCCCTACGAGCAGTACTTC.

The V and J genes are TRBV6-5 and TRBJ2-7; a possible D gene is TRBD2 (6 bases). Trimming left V 2 bases short and J 2 bases short, with 7 bases between. This CDR3 has 13 residues. Germline CDR1 reads MNHEY; CDR2 reads SVGAGI. The CDR3 loop reads CASSYREAYEQYF. CDR3 sequence (DNA): TGTGCCAGCAGTTACAGGGAGGCCTACGAGCAGTACTTC.

This sequence joins TRBV28 and TRBJ1-2, with 8 bases fitting TRBD1. Germline V lookup: CDR1 MDHEN, CDR2 SYDVKM. With V trimmed by 6 bases and J by 6 bases, 9 bases remained unmatched. The CDR3 has 14 residues. In DNA form, the CDR3 reads TGTGCCAGCAGCCCTGGCAGGGGGCATAATGGCTACACCTTC. Translated, it gives CASSPGRGHNGYTF.

The chain recombines TRBV5-1 with TRBJ2-2; D may match TRBD1 or TRBD2 (5 bases each). Germline V lookup: CDR1 SGHRS, CDR2 YFSETQ. The CDR3 totals 16 residues. V dropped 2 bases and J dropped 10 bases, with 21 bases sitting between them. The CDR3 protein is CASSFGADKSREELFF. The CDR3 DNA is TGCGCCAGCAGCTTCGGGGCTGATAAGTCAAGGGAGGAGCTGTTTTTT.

The chain has TRBV7-2 and TRBJ2-1; either TRBD1 or TRBD2 may supply D (6 bases each). The CDR3 sequence is 14 residues long. Germline V gene lookup returns CDR1 SGHTA and CDR2 FQGNSA. Trimming removed 4 bases at V and 7 bases at J, with 14 bases between. The CDR3 sequence: CASSSRGDWNEQFF. The CDR3 nucleotides are TGTGCCAGCAGCTCGAGGGGGGACTGGAATGAGCAGTTCTTC. Combining the CDR3 with reference TRBV7-2 and TRBJ2-1 gives the whole variable domain GAGVSQSPSNKVTEKGKDVELRCDPISGHTALYWYRQSLGQGLEFLIYFQGNSAPDKSGLPSDRFSAERTGGSVSTLTIQRTQQEDSAVYLCASSSRGDWNEQFFGPGTRLTVL.